This T cell receptor beta chain was captured in a study of cytomegalovirus exposure and HLA in healthy donors. The wider study: An analysis done earlier identified about 100 million unique TCR beta sequences from 190 million or so T cells.

As for this clone: The target antigen is unknown.

Study results and caveats: An apparent linkage of common viral pathogens to several of the most significant clusters emerged in a later analysis. Productive rates of about 87% or about 30% were seen for most TCR beta V segments in an earlier analysis. In a later analysis, at a false discovery rate of 0.05, roughly 17,000 TCR beta sequences were associated with HLA alleles.

Both 60 Vbeta primers and 13 Jbeta primers went into the PCR. The data were produced by immunoSEQ multiplex PCR, yet TCRdb's version contains in-frame clones alone and is incomplete. Of tens of thousands of clones in the sample, approximately 72% were seen once. CDR1 is GTSNPN and CDR2 is SVGIG in the germline V gene (reference sequence). The CDR3 length is 14 residues. With V trimmed by 5 bases and J by 5 bases, 11 bases remained unmatched. V gene TRBV30 combines with J gene TRBJ2-7; 8 bases fit TRBD1. Sequencing input: PBMCs. The source is a man in his fifties in good health and CMV-seropositive. Here the CDR3 reads CAWRTGQGAHEQYF. As DNA, the CDR3 is TGTGCCTGGCGTACTGGACAGGGAGCCCACGAGCAGTACTTC.